This TCR beta chain comes out of a study of HIV-infected patients and healthy controls. The study's findings and limits: Healthy control repertoires had roughly threefold more distinct CDR3s than untreated HIV+ repertoires, and higher Shannon diversity. HIV-infected patients shared fewer CDR3 sequences between individuals than healthy controls.

This clonotype was counted many times. Its antigen is unidentified. The repertoire came from unfractionated whole blood and reflected all unsorted peripheral T cells. A 2.5 ml peripheral blood sample was taken for RNA. Alpha and beta constant-region primers primed reverse transcription of around 540 ng RNA. Using multiplexing indices, alpha and beta chain libraries were generated apart by chain-specific third strand synthesis. Each cDNA molecule was barcoded, and a single primer pair amplified each chain. Via MiXCR, TCRdb re-called the 5' RACE reads, giving one row per CDR3 protein. The table records approximately 9,300 distinct CDR3 sequences, about 10% of them present only once. The CDR3 has 13 residues. V was trimmed by 5 bases and J by 5 bases, leaving 12 bases between them. CDR1 is SSHAT and CDR2 is FNYEAQ in the germline V gene (reference sequence).

This sequence originates from an adult with HIV infection. The starting material was blood, obtained before antiretroviral therapy. The rearrangement joins TRBV7-7 to TRBJ2-5; D not certain. The CDR3 DNA reads TGTGCCAGCAGCCGCTTAATAACGGAGACCCAGTACTTC. Its protein is CASSRLITETQYF.